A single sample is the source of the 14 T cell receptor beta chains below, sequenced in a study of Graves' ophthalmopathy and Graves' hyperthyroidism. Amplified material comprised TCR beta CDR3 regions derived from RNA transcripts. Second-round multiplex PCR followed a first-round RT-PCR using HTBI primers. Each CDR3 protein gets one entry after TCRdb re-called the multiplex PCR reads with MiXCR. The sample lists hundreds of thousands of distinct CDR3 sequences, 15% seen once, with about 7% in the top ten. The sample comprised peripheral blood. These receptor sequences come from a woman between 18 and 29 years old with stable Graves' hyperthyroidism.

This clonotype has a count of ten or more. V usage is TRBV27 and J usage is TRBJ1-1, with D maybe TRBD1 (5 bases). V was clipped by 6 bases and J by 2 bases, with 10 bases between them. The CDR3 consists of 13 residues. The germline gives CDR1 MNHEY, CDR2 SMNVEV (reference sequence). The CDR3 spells CASSNRFNTEAFF. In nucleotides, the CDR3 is TGTGCCAGCAGCAACAGGTTTAACACTGAAGCTTTCTTT.

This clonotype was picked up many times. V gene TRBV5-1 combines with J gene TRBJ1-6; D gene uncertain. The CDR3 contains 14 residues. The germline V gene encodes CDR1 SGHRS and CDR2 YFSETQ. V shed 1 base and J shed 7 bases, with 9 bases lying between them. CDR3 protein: CASSLMGFNSPLHF. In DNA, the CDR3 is TGCGCCAGCAGCTTGATGGGGTTCAATTCACCCCTCCACTTT.

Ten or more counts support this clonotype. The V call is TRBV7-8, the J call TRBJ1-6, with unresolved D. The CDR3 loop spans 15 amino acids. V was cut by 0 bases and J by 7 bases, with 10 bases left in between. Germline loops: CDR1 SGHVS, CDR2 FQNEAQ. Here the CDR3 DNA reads TGTGCCAGCAGCTTAGCCCGGATTCCGAATTCACCCCTCCACTTT. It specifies CASSLARIPNSPLHF.

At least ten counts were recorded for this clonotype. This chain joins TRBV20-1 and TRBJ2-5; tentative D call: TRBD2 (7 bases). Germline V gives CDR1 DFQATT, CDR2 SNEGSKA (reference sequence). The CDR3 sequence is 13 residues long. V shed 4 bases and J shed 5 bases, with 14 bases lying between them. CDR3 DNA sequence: TGCAGTGCTAATGGGGGGGCCGGGGAGACCCAGTACTTC. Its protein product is CSANGGAGETQYF.

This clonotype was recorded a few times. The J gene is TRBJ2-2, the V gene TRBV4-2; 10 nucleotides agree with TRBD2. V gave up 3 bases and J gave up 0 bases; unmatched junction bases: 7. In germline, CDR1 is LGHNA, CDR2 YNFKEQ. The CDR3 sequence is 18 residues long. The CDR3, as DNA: TGTGCCAGCAGCCAGGTCAGCGGGGGGGCCCCGAACACCGGGGAGCTGTTTTTT. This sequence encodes CASSQVSGGAPNTGELFF.

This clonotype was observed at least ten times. The CDR3 nucleotides read TGTGCCAGCACCACCGGACAGGCCGGTGAGCAGTACTTC. It encodes CASTTGQAGEQYF. The genes are TRBV2 and TRBJ2-7; 7 bases fit TRBD1. This CDR3 spans 13 amino acids. In germline, CDR1 is SNHLY, CDR2 FYNNEI. The V segment lost 7 bases and the J segment 7 bases; nucleotides outside the gene matches: 10.

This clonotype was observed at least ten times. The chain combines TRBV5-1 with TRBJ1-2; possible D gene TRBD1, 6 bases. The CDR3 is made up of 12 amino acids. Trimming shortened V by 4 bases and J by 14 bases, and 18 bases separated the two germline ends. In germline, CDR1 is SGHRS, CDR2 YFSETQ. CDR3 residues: CASSRATGRVTF. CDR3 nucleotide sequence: TGCGCCAGCAGCAGGGCCACAGGGAGAGTAACCTTC.

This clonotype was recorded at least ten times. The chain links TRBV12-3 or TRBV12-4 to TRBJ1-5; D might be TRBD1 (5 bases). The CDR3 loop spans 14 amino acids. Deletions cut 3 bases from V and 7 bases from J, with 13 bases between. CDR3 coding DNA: TGTGCCAGCAGTTTCGACAGTAATAGGCAGCCCCAGCATTTT. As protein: CASSFDSNRQPQHF.

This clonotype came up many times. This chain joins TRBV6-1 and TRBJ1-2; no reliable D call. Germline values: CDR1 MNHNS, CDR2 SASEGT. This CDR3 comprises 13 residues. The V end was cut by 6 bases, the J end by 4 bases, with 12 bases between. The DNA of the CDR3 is TGTGCCAGCAGGAAAGGACGAAGCTATGGCTACACCTTC. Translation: CASRKGRSYGYTF.

CDR3 amino acids: CASSYYRALTEAFF. The DNA for the CDR3 is TGTGCCAGCAGTTACTACCGGGCTCTCACTGAAGCTTTCTTT. The rearrangement links TRBV6-5 to TRBJ1-1; D unresolved. Germline assignment: CDR1 MNHEY and CDR2 SVGAGI. This CDR3 comprises 14 residues. The V end was cut by 1 base, the J end by 4 bases, with 10 bases between.

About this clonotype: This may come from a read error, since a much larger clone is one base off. The CDR3 DNA reads as TGTGCCAGCAGCTTTCAGCAGGGGACGAACACTGAAGCTTTCTTT. Its translation: CASSFQQGTNTEAFF. The rearrangement links TRBV7-9 to TRBJ1-1, with D possibly TRBD1 on 6 matching bases. Germline lookup yields CDR1 SEHNR and CDR2 FQNEAQ (reference sequence). The CDR3 runs 15 residues. Trimming removed 3 bases at V and 1 base at J, with 12 bases between.

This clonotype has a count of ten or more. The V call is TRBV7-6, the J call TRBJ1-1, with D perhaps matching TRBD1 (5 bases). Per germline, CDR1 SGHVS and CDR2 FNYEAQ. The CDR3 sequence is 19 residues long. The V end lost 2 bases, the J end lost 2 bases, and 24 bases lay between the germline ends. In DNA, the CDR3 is TGTGCCAGCAGCTTAAGGATTAGGGGCCAAAATTTGGGTAACACTGAAGCTTTCTTT. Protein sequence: CASSLRIRGQNLGNTEAFF.

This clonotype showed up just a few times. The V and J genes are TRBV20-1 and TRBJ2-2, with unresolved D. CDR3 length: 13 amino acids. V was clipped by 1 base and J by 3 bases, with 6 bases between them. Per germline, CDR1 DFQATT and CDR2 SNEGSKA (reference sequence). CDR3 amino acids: CSARVPYTGELFF. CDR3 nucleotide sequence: TGCAGTGCTAGAGTCCCTTACACCGGGGAGCTGTTTTTT.

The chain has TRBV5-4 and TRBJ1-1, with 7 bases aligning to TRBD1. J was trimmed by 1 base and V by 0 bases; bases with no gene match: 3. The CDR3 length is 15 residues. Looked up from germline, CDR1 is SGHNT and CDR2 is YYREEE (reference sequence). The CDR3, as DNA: TGTGCCAGCAGCTTGGGGGGACAGCAGAACACTGAAGCTTTCTTT. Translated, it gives CASSLGGQQNTEAFF.